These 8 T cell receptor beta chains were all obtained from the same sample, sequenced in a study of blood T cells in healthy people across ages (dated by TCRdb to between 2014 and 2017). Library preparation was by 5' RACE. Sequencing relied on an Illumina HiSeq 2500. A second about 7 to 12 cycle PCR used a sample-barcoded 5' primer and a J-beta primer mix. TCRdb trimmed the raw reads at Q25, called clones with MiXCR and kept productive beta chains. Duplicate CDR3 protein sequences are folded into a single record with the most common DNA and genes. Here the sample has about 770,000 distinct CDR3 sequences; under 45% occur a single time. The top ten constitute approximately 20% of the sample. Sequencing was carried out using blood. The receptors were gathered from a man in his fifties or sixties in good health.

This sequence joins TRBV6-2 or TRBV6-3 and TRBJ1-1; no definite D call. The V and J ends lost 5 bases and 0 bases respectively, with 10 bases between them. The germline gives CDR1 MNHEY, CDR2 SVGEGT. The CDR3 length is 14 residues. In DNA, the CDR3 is TGTGCCAGCAGTGTGGACCGCATGAACACTGAAGCTTTCTTT. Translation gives CASSVDRMNTEAFF.

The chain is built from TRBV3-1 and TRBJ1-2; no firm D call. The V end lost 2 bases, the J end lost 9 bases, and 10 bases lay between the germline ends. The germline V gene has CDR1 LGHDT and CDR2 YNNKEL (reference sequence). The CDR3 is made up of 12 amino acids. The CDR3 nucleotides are TGTGCCAGCAGCCAAAGCCCTGGTAGCTACACCTTC. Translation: CASSQSPGSYTF.

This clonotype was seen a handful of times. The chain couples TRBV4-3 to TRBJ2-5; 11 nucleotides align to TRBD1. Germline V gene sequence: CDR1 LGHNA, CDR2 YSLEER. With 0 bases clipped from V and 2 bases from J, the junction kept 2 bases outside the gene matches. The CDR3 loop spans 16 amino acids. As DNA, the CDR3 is TGCGCCAGCAGCCAAGAGGGACAGGGGGAACAAGAGACCCAGTACTTC. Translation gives CASSQEGQGEQETQYF.

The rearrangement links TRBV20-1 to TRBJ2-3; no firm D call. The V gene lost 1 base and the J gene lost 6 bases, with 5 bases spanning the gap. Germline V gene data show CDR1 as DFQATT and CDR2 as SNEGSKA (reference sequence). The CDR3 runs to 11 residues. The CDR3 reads CSARVPDTQYF. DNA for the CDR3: TGCAGTGCTAGAGTTCCTGATACGCAGTATTTT.

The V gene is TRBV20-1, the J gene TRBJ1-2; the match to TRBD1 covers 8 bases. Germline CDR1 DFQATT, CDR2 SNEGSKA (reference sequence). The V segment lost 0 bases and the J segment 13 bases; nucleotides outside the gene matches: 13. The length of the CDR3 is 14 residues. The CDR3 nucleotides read TGCAGTGCTAGAGATACCGGACAGGGCCTATGGCCCACCTTC. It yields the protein CSARDTGQGLWPTF.

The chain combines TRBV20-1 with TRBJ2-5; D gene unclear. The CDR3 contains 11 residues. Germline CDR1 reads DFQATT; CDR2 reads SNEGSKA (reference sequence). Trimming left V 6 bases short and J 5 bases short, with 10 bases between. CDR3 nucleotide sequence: TGCAGTGCCGGCACTACCGAGACCCAGTACTTC. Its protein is CSAGTTETQYF.

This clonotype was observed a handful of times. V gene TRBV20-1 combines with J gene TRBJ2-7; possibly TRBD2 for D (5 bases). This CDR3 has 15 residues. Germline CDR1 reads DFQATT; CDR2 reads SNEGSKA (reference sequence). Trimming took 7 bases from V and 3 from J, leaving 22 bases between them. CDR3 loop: CSGSEEKRFNYEQYF. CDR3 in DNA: TGCAGTGGTTCCGAAGAAAAGCGGTTCAACTACGAGCAGTACTTC.

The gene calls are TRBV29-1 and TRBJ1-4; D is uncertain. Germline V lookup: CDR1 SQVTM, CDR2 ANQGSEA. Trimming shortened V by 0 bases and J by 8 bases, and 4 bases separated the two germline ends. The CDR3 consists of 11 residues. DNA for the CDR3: TGCAGCGTTGAAGACGGGGAAAAACTGTTTTTT. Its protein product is CSVEDGEKLFF. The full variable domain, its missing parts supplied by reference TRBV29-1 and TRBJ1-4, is SAVISQKPSRDICQRGTSLTIQCQVDSQVTMMFWYRQQPGQSLTLIATANQGSEATYESGFVIDKFPISRPNLTFSTLTVSNMSPEDSSIYLCSVEDGEKLFFGSGTQLSVL.